This passage covers 2 T cell receptor beta chains from one sample sequenced in a study of T cell changes during pregnancy in multiple sclerosis. Only in-frame clones appear in the TCRdb table, and some are missing; sequencing was by immunoSEQ multiplex PCR. The sample records 25,000 to 35,000 clones, roughly 87% being singletons. Material: CD8+ T cells from peripheral blood mononuclear cells, obtained before pregnancy. Source of these receptors: a female donor with multiple sclerosis, enrolled in a pregnancy study.

This chain joins TRBV9 and TRBJ2-1; 12 nucleotides agree with TRBD2. Germline trimming cut 4 bases from V and 10 bases from J; bases unmatched to any gene: 9. This CDR3 is built from 15 residues. Germline values: CDR1 SGDLS, CDR2 YYNGEE. This chain's CDR3 is CASSPTSGRTNEQFF. The CDR3, as DNA: TGTGCCAGCAGCCCAACTAGCGGGAGGACCAACGAGCAGTTCTTC. The complete variable domain, with remaining parts taken from reference TRBV9 and TRBJ2-1, reads DSGVTQTPKHLITATGQRVTLRCSPRSGDLSVYWYQQSLDQGLQFLIQYYNGEERAKGNILERFSAQQFPDLHSELNLSSLELGDSALYFCASSPTSGRTNEQFFGPGTRLTVL.

This rearrangement joins TRBV30 to TRBJ1-2, with D unresolved. Trimming pared 3 bases from V and 2 bases from J, leaving 13 bases between. CDR3 size: 14 residues. CDR1 is GTSNPN and CDR2 is SVGIG in the germline V gene (reference sequence). CDR3 sequence reads: CAWSHRHANYGYTF. The CDR3 nucleotides are TGTGCCTGGAGCCACAGACACGCAAACTATGGCTACACCTTC.